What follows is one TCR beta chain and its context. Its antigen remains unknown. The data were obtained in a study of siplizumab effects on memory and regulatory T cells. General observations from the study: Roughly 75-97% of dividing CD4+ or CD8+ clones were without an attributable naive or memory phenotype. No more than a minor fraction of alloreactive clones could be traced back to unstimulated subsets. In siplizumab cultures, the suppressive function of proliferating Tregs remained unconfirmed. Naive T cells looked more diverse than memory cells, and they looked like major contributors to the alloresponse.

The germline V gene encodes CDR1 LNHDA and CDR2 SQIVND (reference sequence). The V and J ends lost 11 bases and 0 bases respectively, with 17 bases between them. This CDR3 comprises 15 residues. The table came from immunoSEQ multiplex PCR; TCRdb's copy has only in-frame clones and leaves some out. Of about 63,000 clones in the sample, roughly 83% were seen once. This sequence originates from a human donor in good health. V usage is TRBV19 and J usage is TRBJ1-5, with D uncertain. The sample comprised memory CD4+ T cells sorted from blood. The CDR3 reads CASRGWGDSNQPQHF. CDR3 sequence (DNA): TGTGCCTCCAGAGGGTGGGGAGATAGCAATCAGCCCCAGCATTTT.